The next 5 T cell receptor beta chains were all read from a single sample in a study of TIL therapy for anti-PD-1-resistant metastatic lung cancer. The time point here: pre-treatment sample, taken before nivolumab and TIL therapy. The immunoSEQ assay was v3. Sequencing used immunoSEQ multiplex PCR; TCRdb keeps in-frame clones, though not all of them. Of about 60,000 clones detected, 69% appear once; the ten largest clones hold over 6.5%. The source material was blood, sampled at baseline. The receptors stem from a person aged 25-85 years with non-small cell lung cancer.

The chain has TRBV19 and TRBJ1-2; D call uncertain. The CDR3 totals 13 residues. Trimming took off 1 base at V and 8 bases at J, with 11 bases between the two ends. Germline V lookup: CDR1 LNHDA, CDR2 SQIVND (reference sequence). CDR3 DNA sequence: TGTGCCAGTAGTATAGGGCCCACCTACGGCTACACCTTC. Translated: CASSIGPTYGYTF.

V usage is TRBV5-1 and J usage is TRBJ2-7; 7 positions match TRBD1. Germline CDR1 and CDR2: SGHRS and YFSETQ. V trimming: 4 bases; J trimming: 2 bases; junction bases outside the gene matches: 9. This CDR3 spans 15 amino acids. In nucleotides, the CDR3 is TGCGCCAGCAGCGCCACAGGGGCTCCCACCTACGAGCAGTACTTC. It codes for CASSATGAPTYEQYF.

The rearrangement uses TRBV5-1 and TRBJ1-3; a possible D gene is TRBD1 (5 bases). The CDR3 is 14 amino acids. The germline V and J ends were trimmed by 4 bases and 9 bases, with 17 bases remaining between them. Looked up from germline, CDR1 is SGHRS and CDR2 is YFSETQ. CDR3 sequence reads: CASSQTGTEGTIYF. In DNA form, the CDR3 reads TGCGCCAGCAGCCAAACAGGTACTGAAGGCACCATATATTTT.

The genes are TRBV6-6 and TRBJ1-1, with D perhaps matching TRBD1 (6 bases). The germline V gene encodes CDR1 MNHNY and CDR2 SVGAGI (reference sequence). The CDR3 contains 15 residues. Trimming removed 6 bases from V and 4 bases from J, with 18 bases in between. CDR3 sequence: CASSWDTPRGTEAFF. The CDR3 bases are TGTGCCAGCAGCTGGGACACCCCGAGGGGCACTGAAGCTTTCTTT.

This sequence joins TRBV5-1 and TRBJ1-2, with TRBD1 identical over 8 bases. Germline-derived CDR1 and CDR2 are SGHRS and YFSETQ. V dropped 4 bases and J dropped 5; count of bases not matched to a gene: 10. CDR3 size: 15 residues. The CDR3 here is CASSIQTGALYGYTF. The DNA for the CDR3 is TGCGCCAGCAGCATACAGACAGGGGCCCTTTATGGCTACACCTTC.